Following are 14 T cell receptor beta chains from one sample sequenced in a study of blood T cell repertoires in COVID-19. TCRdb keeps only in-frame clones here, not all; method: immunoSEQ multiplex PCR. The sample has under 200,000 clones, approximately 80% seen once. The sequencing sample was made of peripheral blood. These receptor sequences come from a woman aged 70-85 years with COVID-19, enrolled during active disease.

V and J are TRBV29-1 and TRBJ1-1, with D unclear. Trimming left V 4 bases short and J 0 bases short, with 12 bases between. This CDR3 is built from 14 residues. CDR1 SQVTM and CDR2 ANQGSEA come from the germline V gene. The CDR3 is CSVVRGSLNTEAFF. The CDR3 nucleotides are TGCAGCGTTGTGCGCGGCAGCTTGAACACTGAAGCTTTCTTT.

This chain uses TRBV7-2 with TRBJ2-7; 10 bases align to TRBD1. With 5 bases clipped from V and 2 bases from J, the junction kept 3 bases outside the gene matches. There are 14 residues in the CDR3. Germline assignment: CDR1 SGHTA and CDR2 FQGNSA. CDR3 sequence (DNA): TGTGCCAGCAGCAGGGGACAGGGGCCCTACGAGCAGTACTTC. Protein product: CASSRGQGPYEQYF. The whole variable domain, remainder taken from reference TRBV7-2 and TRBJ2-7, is GAGVSQSPSNKVTEKGKDVELRCDPISGHTALYWYRQSLGQGLEFLIYFQGNSAPDKSGLPSDRFSAERTGGSVSTLTIQRTQQEDSAVYLCASSRGQGPYEQYFGPGTRLTVT.

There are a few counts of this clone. CDR3 DNA sequence: TGTGCCATCAGTGCAGGGACACCTCGCACCGGGGAGCTGTTTTTT. It yields the protein CAISAGTPRTGELFF. This chain uses TRBV10-3 with TRBJ2-2, with D possibly being TRBD1 (6 bases). V was cut by 4 bases and J by 4 bases, with 13 bases left in between. Looked up from germline, CDR1 is ENHRY and CDR2 is SYGVKD. The CDR3 consists of 15 residues.

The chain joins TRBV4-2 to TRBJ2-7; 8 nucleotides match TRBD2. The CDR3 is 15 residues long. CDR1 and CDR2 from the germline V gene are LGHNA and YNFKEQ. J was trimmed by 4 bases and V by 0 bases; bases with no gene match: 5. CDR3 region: CASSQEAGDEYEQYF. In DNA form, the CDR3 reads TGTGCCAGCAGCCAAGAAGCGGGAGATGAATACGAGCAGTACTTC.

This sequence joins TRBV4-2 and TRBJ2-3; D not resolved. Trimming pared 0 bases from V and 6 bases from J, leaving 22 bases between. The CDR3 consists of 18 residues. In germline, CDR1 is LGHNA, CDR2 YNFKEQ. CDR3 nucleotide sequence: TGTGCCAGCAGCCAAGATTCACAGTATCGTTTGGTCGAGGATACGCAGTATTTT. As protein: CASSQDSQYRLVEDTQYF.

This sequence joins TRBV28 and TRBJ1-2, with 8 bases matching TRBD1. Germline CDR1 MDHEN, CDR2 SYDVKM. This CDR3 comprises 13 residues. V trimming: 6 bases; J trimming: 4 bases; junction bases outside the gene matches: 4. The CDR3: CASRDGQGYGYTF. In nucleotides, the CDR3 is TGTGCCAGCAGGGATGGACAGGGCTATGGCTACACCTTC.

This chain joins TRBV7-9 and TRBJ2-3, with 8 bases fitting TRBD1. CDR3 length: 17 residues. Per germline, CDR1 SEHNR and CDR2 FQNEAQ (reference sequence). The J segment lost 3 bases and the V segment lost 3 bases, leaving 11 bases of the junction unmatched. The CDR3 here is CASSLRTGNVRTDTQYF. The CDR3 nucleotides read TGTGCCAGCAGCTTGAGGACAGGGAATGTGAGGACAGATACGCAGTATTTT.

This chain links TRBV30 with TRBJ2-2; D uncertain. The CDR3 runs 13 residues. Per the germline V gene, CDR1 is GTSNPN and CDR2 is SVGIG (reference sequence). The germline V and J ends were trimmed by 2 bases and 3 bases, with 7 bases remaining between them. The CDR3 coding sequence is TGTGCCTGGAGTTTTCGGGACACCGGGGAGCTGTTTTTT. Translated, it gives CAWSFRDTGELFF. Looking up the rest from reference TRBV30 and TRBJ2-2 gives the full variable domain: SQTIHQWPATLVQPVGSPLSLECTVEGTSNPNLYWYRQAAGRGLQLLFYSVGIGQISSEVPQNLSASRPQDRQFILSSKKLLLSDSGFYLCAWSFRDTGELFFGEGSRLTVL.

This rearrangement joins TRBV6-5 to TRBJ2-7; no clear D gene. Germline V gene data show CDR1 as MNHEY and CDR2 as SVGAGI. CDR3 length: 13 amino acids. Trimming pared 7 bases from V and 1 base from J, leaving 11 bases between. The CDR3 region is CASNALDSYEQYF. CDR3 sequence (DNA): TGTGCCAGCAACGCTTTAGATTCCTACGAGCAGTACTTC.

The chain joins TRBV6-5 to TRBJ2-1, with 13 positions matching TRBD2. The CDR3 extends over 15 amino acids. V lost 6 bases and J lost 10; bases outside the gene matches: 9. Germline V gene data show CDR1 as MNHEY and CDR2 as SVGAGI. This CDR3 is CASRRLAGGSLEQFF. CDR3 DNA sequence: TGTGCCAGCAGACGACTAGCGGGGGGCAGTTTGGAGCAGTTCTTC.

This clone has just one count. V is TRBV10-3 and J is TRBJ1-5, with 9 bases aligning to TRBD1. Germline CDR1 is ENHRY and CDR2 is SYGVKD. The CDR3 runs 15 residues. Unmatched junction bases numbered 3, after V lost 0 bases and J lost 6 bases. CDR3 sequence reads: CAISESQGAGQPQHF. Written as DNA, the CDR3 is TGTGCCATCAGTGAGTCACAGGGGGCAGGTCAGCCCCAGCATTTT.

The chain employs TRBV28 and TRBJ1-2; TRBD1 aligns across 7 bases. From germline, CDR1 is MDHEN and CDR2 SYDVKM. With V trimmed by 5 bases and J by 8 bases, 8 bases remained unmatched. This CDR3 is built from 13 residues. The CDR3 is CASSTDRTIGYTF. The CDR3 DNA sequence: TGTGCCAGCAGTACGGACAGGACGATCGGCTACACCTTC.

CDR3: CASSRLASGQGGDNSPLHF. The CDR3 DNA reads as TGTGCCAGCTCACGCTTAGCGTCCGGACAGGGTGGAGATAATTCACCCCTCCACTTT. This chain connects TRBV18 to TRBJ1-6, with 8 bases identical to TRBD1. CDR1 is KGHSH, CDR2 LQKENI, per germline. The CDR3 sequence is 19 residues long. The trim removed 4 bases at V and 5 bases at J, leaving 16 bases unmatched.

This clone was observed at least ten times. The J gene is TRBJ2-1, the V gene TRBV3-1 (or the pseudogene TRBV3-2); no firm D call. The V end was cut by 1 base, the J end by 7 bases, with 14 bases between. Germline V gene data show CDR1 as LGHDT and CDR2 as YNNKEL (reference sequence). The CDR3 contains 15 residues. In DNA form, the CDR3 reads TGTGCCAGCAGCCAAGTCGGTGCCCGAAGAAATGAGCAGTTCTTC. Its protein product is CASSQVGARRNEQFF.